This TCR beta chain was sequenced for a study of CXCR3-negative and CXCR3-positive naive CD8 T cells. Study findings and constraints: In naive cells, CXCR3-negative and CXCR3-positive subsets had similar TRBV-TRBJ usage; memory cells differed. In CXCR3-positive naive cells, the TRB CDR3s were more hydrophobic than in CXCR3-negative naive cells. Memory CD8+ cells showed much lower diversity, while both naive subsets were comparably high.

Via 5' RACE with UMI labels, TRB cDNA libraries were prepared. No DNA is given; TCRdb re-called the 5' RACE reads and lists each CDR3 protein once. Recorded here are some 140,000 distinct CDR3 sequences; the top ten clones represent approximately 0.4%. The germline V gene has CDR1 DFQATT and CDR2 SNEGSKA (reference sequence). CDR3 length: 13 amino acids. On this clonotype itself: Antigen unknown.

This clonotype was sampled from a human donor in good health. Some clones in this sample may be carry-over from other donors' samples. The sample was naive CXCR3+ CD8+ T cells from blood. Described subset: CD45RO-CCR7+CD27+CD95- naive CD8+ T cells expressing CXCR3 (TNR3+). The rearrangement joins TRBV20-1 to TRBJ2-1; TCRdb proposes TRBD1, but this gene call is untestable without DNA. CDR3: CSAILTGGNEQFF.